The T cell receptor beta chain described here comes from a study of cytomegalovirus exposure and HLA in healthy donors. General observations from the study: The only immune exposure information that was available was CMV serostatus.

Comments on this clone: What it binds is unknown.

60 Vbeta and 13 Jbeta primers were used in PCR. Some clones are missing from TCRdb's copy, which holds only in-frame ones; the method was immunoSEQ multiplex PCR. The sample yields 150,000 or so clones, 65% to 80% seen once. V was clipped by 0 bases and J by 6 bases; unmatched bases: 11. The CDR3 is 16 amino acids. Germline V gives CDR1 SGHRS, CDR2 YFSETQ. This sequence was found in a man in his forties in good health and CMV-seropositive. Sequenced: PBMCs. The chain combines TRBV5-1 with TRBJ1-1, with 7 bases lining up with TRBD1. CDR3 in amino acids: CASSLVLRQGGAEAFF. CDR3 DNA sequence: TGCGCCAGCAGCTTGGTGCTTAGACAGGGAGGCGCTGAAGCTTTCTTT.